Following are 32 T cell receptor beta chains from one sample sequenced in a study of blood T cell repertoires in COVID-19. The protocol was immunoSEQ multiplex PCR, while the TCRdb copy is restricted to in-frame clones and leaves out a portion. The table shows a few hundred thousand clones, with 85% to 90% occurring only once. The sequenced sample consisted of peripheral blood. The receptors shown here come from a woman aged 55-70 years with COVID-19, enrolled during active disease.

The chain combines TRBV7-6 with TRBJ2-5, with D perhaps matching TRBD2 (5 bases). Deletions cut 2 bases from V and 4 bases from J, with 8 bases between. The CDR3 spans 13 residues. Germline V lookup: CDR1 SGHVS, CDR2 FNYEAQ. CDR3 sequence reads: CASSLYGLETQYF. In nucleotides, the CDR3 is TGTGCCAGCAGCTTATATGGACTAGAGACCCAGTACTTC.

The V gene is TRBV28, the J gene TRBJ1-2; 7 bases fit TRBD1. CDR3 size: 19 residues. With V trimmed by 1 base and J by 3 bases, 17 bases remained unmatched. The germline V gene encodes CDR1 MDHEN and CDR2 SYDVKM. CDR3 residues: CASSLSRDYRGLSDYGYTF. In DNA, the CDR3 is TGTGCCAGCAGTTTATCGCGAGACTACAGGGGACTCTCGGACTATGGCTACACCTTC.

This chain links TRBV6-4 with TRBJ2-1; weak D call: TRBD1 (7 bases). This CDR3 is built from 14 residues. Germline V gene data show CDR1 as MRHNA and CDR2 as SNTAGT. V was pared by 7 bases and J by 9 bases, with 19 bases between. The DNA for the CDR3 is TGTGCCAGCAAGTCATCGGGGCAGGGGGGTGAGCAGTTCTTC. Amino acids: CASKSSGQGGEQFF.

Here the CDR3 reads CASSSSDEQYF. The CDR3 nucleotides read TGTGCCAGCTCAAGTTCGGACGAGCAGTACTTC. This chain joins TRBV18 and TRBJ2-7; D is unresolved. The V gene lost 5 bases and the J gene lost 5 bases, with 7 bases spanning the gap. The CDR3 has 11 residues. Germline CDR1 KGHSH, CDR2 LQKENI.

The V gene is TRBV6-6, the J gene TRBJ1-2; 12 bases agree with TRBD1. J was trimmed by 5 bases and V by 7 bases; bases with no gene match: 5. CDR3 length: 14 residues. In germline, CDR1 is MNHNY, CDR2 SVGAGI (reference sequence). The CDR3 coding sequence is TGTGCCAGCACCGGGACAGGGGGCGGGTATGGCTACACCTTC. Amino acids: CASTGTGGGYGYTF.

The V call is TRBV29-1, the J call TRBJ2-3, with D tentatively TRBD2 (6 bases). The ends were cut back, 7 bases at V and 0 bases at J, with 11 bases in the middle. The CDR3 is 13 residues long. Germline-derived CDR1 and CDR2 are SQVTM and ANQGSEA. The DNA for the CDR3 is TGCAGCGCTACCGGGACTAGCACAGATACGCAGTATTTT. Translated: CSATGTSTDTQYF.

This chain joins TRBV5-1 and TRBJ2-3, with a weak D call TRBD2 (5 bases). The ends were cut back, 1 base at V and 4 bases at J, with 13 bases in the middle. The CDR3 contains 15 residues. In germline, CDR1 is SGHRS, CDR2 YFSETQ. The CDR3 region has the DNA TGCGCCAGCAGCTTGACGGGAAGGGTCCCAGATACGCAGTATTTT. Protein: CASSLTGRVPDTQYF.

This chain joins TRBV7-9 and TRBJ1-4, with D possibly matching TRBD1 (6 bases). This CDR3 spans 16 amino acids. CDR1 is SEHNR, CDR2 FQNEAQ, per germline (reference sequence). Trimming stripped 4 bases from V and 4 bases from J, with 16 bases between. DNA for the CDR3: TGTGCCAGCAGCTCCCCCAGGACAGTGAGTAATGAAAAACTGTTTTTT. Translating it yields CASSSPRTVSNEKLFF.

V and J are TRBV14 and TRBJ1-6; TRBD1 might be the D (5 bases). V lost 4 bases to trimming and J lost 9 bases, with 10 bases between them. The germline CDR1 and CDR2 sequences are SGHDN and FVKESK. The CDR3 has 13 residues. DNA of the CDR3: TGTGCCAGCAGCCGAGGGGAGGCTTCACCCCTCCACTTT. Translating it yields CASSRGEASPLHF.

This chain links TRBV7-9 with TRBJ1-6, with D possibly being TRBD1 (6 bases). Germline CDR1 SEHNR, CDR2 FQNEAQ (reference sequence). The CDR3 totals 14 residues. V shed 5 bases and J shed 7 bases, with 12 bases lying between them. As DNA, the CDR3 is TGTGCCAGCAGCCCACAGGGAAACAATTCACCCCTCCACTTT. Protein product: CASSPQGNNSPLHF.

The chain couples TRBV9 to TRBJ1-5, with 7 bases identical to TRBD1. This CDR3 is built from 15 residues. V lost 3 bases to trimming and J lost 3 bases; unmatched junction nucleotides: 6. The germline V gene has CDR1 SGDLS and CDR2 YYNGEE. The CDR3 nucleotides read TGTGCCAGCAGCGCGGGCGGGACAGTCAATCAGCCCCAGCATTTT. Translation: CASSAGGTVNQPQHF.

The chain links TRBV5-6 to TRBJ1-2; D is undetermined. This CDR3 is built from 15 residues. CDR1 is SGHDT and CDR2 is YYEEEE in the germline V gene. Trimming left V 0 bases short and J 1 base short, with 10 bases between. CDR3 DNA: TGTGCCAGCAGCTTGGACAGCAACCATAACTATGGCTACACCTTC. Amino acid sequence: CASSLDSNHNYGYTF.

CDR3 in DNA: TGCGCCAGCAGCTTACAGGCTACAAACACTGAAGCTTTCTTT. Translated: CASSLQATNTEAFF. This chain uses TRBV4-1 with TRBJ1-1, with D possibly TRBD1 on 5 matching bases. V dropped 5 bases and J dropped 2 bases, with 12 bases sitting between them. The CDR3 contains 14 residues. Germline V gene data show CDR1 as MGHRA and CDR2 as YSYEKL.

J is TRBJ1-5 and V is TRBV29-1; maybe TRBD1 (6 bases). Germline CDR1 reads SQVTM; CDR2 reads ANQGSEA. This CDR3 region has 13 residues. The ends were cut back, 6 bases at V and 7 bases at J, with 16 bases in the middle. CDR3 loop: CSVGDIREQPQHF. The DNA of the CDR3 is TGCAGCGTAGGGGACATCAGGGAACAGCCCCAGCATTTT.

The chain couples TRBV7-6 to TRBJ1-3; possible D gene TRBD1, 5 bases. With 2 bases removed from V and 4 bases from J, the gap between germline ends came to 24 bases. Germline V gene lookup returns CDR1 SGHVS and CDR2 FNYEAQ. The CDR3 extends over 19 amino acids. CDR3 loop: CASSLRFRGAPTSGNTIYF. The CDR3 region has the DNA TGTGCCAGCAGCTTACGGTTTAGGGGTGCTCCTACGTCGGGAAACACCATATATTTT.

The rearrangement links TRBV7-2 to TRBJ2-5; 8 bases are a match to TRBD2. The CDR3 consists of 14 residues. Germline CDR1 SGHTA, CDR2 FQGNSA. Trimming cost V 4 bases and J 7 bases; bases outside gene matches: 8. The CDR3 reads CASSYSGTSATQYF. The CDR3 DNA reads TGTGCCAGCAGCTACTCCGGGACTAGTGCGACCCAGTACTTC. Full variable domain (remainder filled in from reference TRBV7-2 and TRBJ2-5): GAGVSQSPSNKVTEKGKDVELRCDPISGHTALYWYRQSLGQGLEFLIYFQGNSAPDKSGLPSDRFSAERTGGSVSTLTIQRTQQEDSAVYLCASSYSGTSATQYFGPGTRLLVL.

The CDR3 sequence is CASSLGRGGQPQHF. CDR3 bases: TGTGCCAGCAGCTTAGGGAGGGGCGGTCAGCCCCAGCATTTT. V usage is TRBV11-2 and J usage is TRBJ1-5, with D maybe TRBD1 (5 bases). Germline values: CDR1 SGHAT, CDR2 FQNNGV. Deletions cut 1 base from V and 6 bases from J, with 10 bases between. This CDR3 spans 14 amino acids.

The CDR3 here is CASSLPETTTGREAFF. The CDR3, as DNA: TGCGCCAGCAGCTTGCCCGAAACCACAACAGGACGTGAAGCTTTCTTT. The chain carries TRBV5-1 and TRBJ1-1; D is perhaps TRBD1 (5 bases). The CDR3 totals 16 residues. Trimming took off 1 base at V and 7 bases at J, with 20 bases between the two ends. CDR1 and CDR2 from the germline V gene are SGHRS and YFSETQ.

The rearrangement joins TRBV7-3 to TRBJ1-6, with 7 bases fitting TRBD1. Germline lookup yields CDR1 SGHTA and CDR2 FQGTGA. V was pared by 4 bases and J by 7 bases, with 7 bases of the junction left unmatched. CDR3 size: 15 residues. The CDR3 protein is CASSSEGAGNSPLHF. Here the CDR3 DNA reads TGTGCCAGCAGCTCCGAGGGGGCTGGGAATTCACCCCTCCACTTT.

This clone was seen more than once but under ten times. The chain uses TRBV11-1 and TRBJ2-1; TRBD2 matches at 7 bases. Looked up from germline, CDR1 is SGHAT and CDR2 is FQDESV (reference sequence). V trimming: 0 bases; J trimming: 7 bases; junction bases outside the gene matches: 9. This CDR3 has 16 residues. CDR3 in DNA: TGTGCCAGCAGCTTAGCGACCAGCGGGACGGGGAATGAGCAGTTCTTC. It specifies CASSLATSGTGNEQFF.

J is TRBJ1-1 and V is TRBV12-3 or TRBV12-4; tentatively, D is TRBD1 (6 bases). This CDR3 has 13 amino acids. V was shortened by 3 bases and J by 3 bases, with 8 bases between the two germline ends. This chain's CDR3 is CASSFGTHTEAFF. In nucleotides, the CDR3 is TGTGCCAGCAGTTTCGGGACACACACTGAAGCTTTCTTT.

This clone is a singleton in its sample. This rearrangement joins TRBV18 to TRBJ1-4; perhaps TRBD1 as D (5 bases). This CDR3 has 17 residues. Germline CDR1 is KGHSH and CDR2 is LQKENI. With 2 bases removed from V and 5 bases from J, the gap between germline ends came to 18 bases. The CDR3 reads CASSPLARGLGNEKLFF. CDR3 in DNA: TGTGCCAGCTCACCATTGGCTAGGGGACTGGGGAATGAAAAACTGTTTTTT.

Worth noting for this clone: The same CDR3 is also encoded by other DNA sequences in this sample. The chain joins TRBV6-2 or TRBV6-3 to TRBJ1-1, with no clear D. Trimming stripped 4 bases from V and 2 bases from J, with 5 bases between. The CDR3 covers 12 residues. Germline V gene data show CDR1 as MNHEY and CDR2 as SVGEGT. DNA of the CDR3: TGTGCCAGCAGTTCCGTAAACACTGAAGCTTTCTTT. This gives the protein CASSSVNTEAFF.

The chain recombines TRBV6-7 with TRBJ1-4, with D maybe TRBD1 (5 bases). TRBV6-7 is placed among ORFs of uncertain function. The V end lost 7 bases, the J end lost 2 bases, and 20 bases lay between the germline ends. CDR3 size: 17 residues. The CDR3 region has the DNA TGTGCCAGCATCTACCGGACACCGACTAGGACTAATGAAAAACTGTTTTTT. Its translation: CASIYRTPTRTNEKLFF.

J is TRBJ1-6 and V is TRBV30, with D tentatively TRBD1 (5 bases). The CDR3 length is 14 residues. V dropped 0 bases and J dropped 6 bases, with 9 bases sitting between them. Germline CDR1 reads GTSNPN; CDR2 reads SVGIG (reference sequence). The CDR3 spells CAWSVGRGNSPLHF. The DNA for the CDR3 is TGTGCCTGGAGTGTAGGTAGGGGTAATTCACCCCTCCACTTT. Full variable domain (outside the CDR3, taken from reference TRBV30 and TRBJ1-6): SQTIHQWPATLVQPVGSPLSLECTVEGTSNPNLYWYRQAAGRGLQLLFYSVGIGQISSEVPQNLSASRPQDRQFILSSKKLLLSDSGFYLCAWSVGRGNSPLHFGNGTRLTVT.

This chain links TRBV3-1 (or the pseudogene TRBV3-2) with TRBJ1-2; 7 bases map to TRBD1. The CDR3 runs to 11 residues. After removal of 5 bases from V and 10 bases from J, the junction contained 4 bases not matched to a gene. CDR1 and CDR2 from the germline V gene are LGHDT and YNNKEL (reference sequence). This chain's CDR3 is CASSVQGTYTF. In nucleotides, the CDR3 is TGTGCCAGCAGCGTACAGGGGACCTACACCTTC.

The gene calls are TRBV2 and TRBJ1-1; 11 bases line up with TRBD1. The CDR3 extends over 14 amino acids. Germline V CDR1 and CDR2: SNHLY, FYNNEI. Trimming cost V 6 bases and J 3 bases; bases outside gene matches: 3. In DNA, the CDR3 is TGTGCCAGCAGGAGGGACAGGGGGGACACTGAAGCTTTCTTT. Translation gives CASRRDRGDTEAFF.

V gene TRBV10-3 combines with J gene TRBJ1-2, with 9 bases lining up with TRBD1. Germline assignment: CDR1 ENHRY and CDR2 SYGVKD. This CDR3 is built from 14 residues. V gave up 7 bases and J gave up 1 base; unmatched junction bases: 4. The CDR3 sequence: CAITRQGDNYGYTF. CDR3 DNA: TGTGCCATCACAAGACAGGGGGATAACTATGGCTACACCTTC.

The V gene is TRBV5-1, the J gene TRBJ1-3; tentatively, D is TRBD1 (6 bases). This CDR3 spans 16 amino acids. V gave up 4 bases and J gave up 1 base, with 15 bases separating them. CDR1 is SGHRS, CDR2 YFSETQ, per germline. CDR3 in DNA: TGCGCCAGCAGCCGCAACGGACAGTCGTCTGGAAACACCATATATTTT. Translating gives CASSRNGQSSGNTIYF.

V and J are TRBV11-1 and TRBJ1-6; the D is unclear. In germline, CDR1 is SGHAT, CDR2 FQDESV (reference sequence). This CDR3 has 15 amino acids. V was pared by 7 bases and J by 7 bases, with 17 bases between. CDR3 in DNA: TGTGCCAGCACCCCTCTTGGCGGATTAAATTCACCCCTCCACTTT. This sequence encodes CASTPLGGLNSPLHF.

The chain carries TRBV6-5 and TRBJ1-4; D gene ambiguous. From germline, CDR1 is MNHEY and CDR2 SVGAGI. Deletions cut 0 bases from V and 5 bases from J, with 10 bases between. CDR3 length equals 15 residues. CDR3 residues: CASSYSQAWNEKLFF. DNA of the CDR3: TGTGCCAGCAGTTACTCGCAGGCATGGAATGAAAAACTGTTTTTT.

The rearrangement links TRBV15 to TRBJ1-6; D remains ambiguous. The CDR3 spans 14 residues. V gave up 6 bases and J gave up 0 bases, with 6 bases separating them. CDR1 is LNHNV, CDR2 YYDKDF, per germline (reference sequence). In DNA, the CDR3 is TGTGCCACCAGGGGGAGCTCCTATAATTCACCCCTCCACTTT. Translation: CATRGSSYNSPLHF.